This entry lists 18 T cell receptor beta chains sequenced from one sample in a study of cytomegalovirus exposure and HLA in healthy donors. PCR primers comprised 60 Vbeta and 13 Jbeta primers. The table came from immunoSEQ multiplex PCR; TCRdb's copy has only in-frame clones and leaves some out. The table has over 250,000 clones, 86% seen once. Sample: PBMCs. Receptors originate from a man in his forties in good health and CMV-seropositive.

The chain employs TRBV5-1 and TRBJ2-7, with 11 bases fitting TRBD1. Germline V gene data show CDR1 as SGHRS and CDR2 as YFSETQ. The J segment lost 5 bases and the V segment lost 4 bases, leaving 8 bases of the junction unmatched. The CDR3 extends over 15 amino acids. This CDR3 reads CASSVGTGGFHEQYF. The DNA of the CDR3 is TGCGCCAGCAGCGTCGGGACAGGGGGTTTCCACGAGCAGTACTTC.

The chain couples TRBV7-3 to TRBJ2-3, with TRBD2 as a possible D gene (6 bases). V lost 2 bases to trimming and J lost 0 bases, with 9 bases between them. The V gene's germline CDR1 is SGHTA and CDR2 FQGTGA. The CDR3 is made up of 15 amino acids. CDR3 nucleotides: TGTGCCAGCAGCTTAGTACTAGCTAGCACAGATACGCAGTATTTT. It is translated as CASSLVLASTDTQYF.

This clone was observed a few times. V usage is TRBV5-1 and J usage is TRBJ1-4; TRBD1 aligns across 8 bases. Germline CDR1 SGHRS, CDR2 YFSETQ. The CDR3 runs 15 residues. The J segment lost 7 bases and the V segment lost 0 bases, leaving 5 bases of the junction unmatched. CDR3 sequence reads: CASSLVQGGTEKLFF. The DNA of the CDR3 is TGCGCCAGCAGCTTGGTACAGGGGGGGACTGAAAAACTGTTTTTT.

The chain has TRBV4-3 and TRBJ1-2, with a tentative D call TRBD1 (5 bases). In germline, CDR1 is LGHNA, CDR2 YSLEER. V lost 0 bases and J lost 5, with 7 bases in between. The CDR3 covers 13 residues. The CDR3 here is CASSQEGLYGYTF. The CDR3 DNA reads TGCGCCAGCAGCCAAGAGGGACTATATGGCTACACCTTC.

The chain employs TRBV11-2 and TRBJ1-1; D gene uncertain. Germline V CDR1 and CDR2: SGHAT, FQNNGV. V was cut by 5 bases and J by 4 bases, with 14 bases left in between. The CDR3 runs to 14 residues. CDR3 nucleotides: TGTGCCAGCAGCCCGGGATCCTGGGGCACTGAAGCTTTCTTT. Protein product: CASSPGSWGTEAFF.

This chain connects TRBV6-6 to TRBJ1-2; D uncertain. The CDR3 runs to 11 residues. CDR1 and CDR2 (germline): MNHNY, SVGAGI (reference sequence). Trimming removed 7 bases at V and 9 bases at J, with 12 bases between. This CDR3 is CASTRGGRYTF. The CDR3 DNA follows: TGTGCCAGCACACGAGGCGGGCGCTACACCTTC.

The chain is built from TRBV2 and TRBJ1-1, with D possibly being TRBD1 (5 bases). The V gene lost 7 bases and the J gene lost 5 bases, with 11 bases spanning the gap. This CDR3 has 12 residues. Germline V CDR1 and CDR2: SNHLY, FYNNEI. The CDR3, as DNA: TGTGCCAGCATTAGGGGAGGAACTGAAGCTTTCTTT. It encodes CASIRGGTEAFF.

The rearrangement links TRBV11-2 to TRBJ2-1; 11 bases line up with TRBD1. V shed 1 base and J 8 bases; nucleotides not matched to a gene: 4. In germline, CDR1 is SGHAT, CDR2 FQNNGV. This CDR3 is built from 15 residues. The CDR3 bases are TGTGCCAGCAGCTTAGTAGGGACAGGGGGTGATGAGCAGTTCTTC. Translation: CASSLVGTGGDEQFF.

J is TRBJ1-5 and V is TRBV18; 7 bases map to TRBD1. This CDR3 region has 16 residues. Germline V CDR1 and CDR2: KGHSH, LQKENI. V dropped 1 base and J dropped 0; count of bases not matched to a gene: 3. The CDR3 nucleotides read TGTGCCAGCTCACCACGTGGGACAGCTAGCAATCAGCCCCAGCATTTT. Residues: CASSPRGTASNQPQHF.

Here the CDR3 DNA reads TGTGCCAGCAGCTTTGGAGATATCAGCACCCAGCATTTT. Its translation is CASSFGDISTQHF. This sequence joins TRBV7-2 and TRBJ1-5; D ambiguous. CDR3 size: 13 residues. The V gene's germline CDR1 is SGHTA and CDR2 FQGNSA. The V end lost 3 bases, the J end lost 11 bases, and 14 bases lay between the germline ends.

The sample holds one count of this clone. The rearrangement uses TRBV6-6 and TRBJ2-5, with 7 bases fitting TRBD1. The CDR3 totals 14 residues. CDR1 is MNHNY and CDR2 is SVGAGI in the germline V gene (reference sequence). Trimming took 7 bases from V and 4 from J; bases not matched to a gene: 9. The CDR3: CASTRQGFGETQYF. CDR3 nucleotide sequence: TGTGCCAGCACCCGACAGGGTTTTGGAGAGACCCAGTACTTC.

The CDR3 DNA reads TGCGCCAGCAGCGAACGGGACTTCGCGAACACCGGGGAGCTGTTTTTT. Translation gives CASSERDFANTGELFF. V gene TRBV4-1 combines with J gene TRBJ2-2; tentative D call: TRBD2 (6 bases). V was pared by 5 bases and J by 0 bases, with 13 bases between. The germline CDR1 and CDR2 sequences are MGHRA and YSYEKL. The CDR3 is made up of 16 amino acids.

V and J are TRBV5-1 and TRBJ1-1; 10 nucleotides line up with TRBD1. Germline-derived CDR1 and CDR2 are SGHRS and YFSETQ. V lost 4 bases and J lost 4; bases outside the gene matches: 1. The CDR3 covers 13 residues. CDR3 residues: CASSDRGLTEAFF. CDR3 coding DNA: TGCGCCAGCAGCGACAGGGGGCTCACTGAAGCTTTCTTT.

J is TRBJ1-1 and V is TRBV6-1, with no clear D. Germline V lookup: CDR1 MNHNS, CDR2 SASEGT. This CDR3 comprises 13 residues. V lost 1 base to trimming and J lost 5 bases, with 8 bases between them. CDR3 loop: CASSEVGGTEAFF. For the CDR3, the DNA is TGTGCCAGCAGTGAAGTGGGAGGAACTGAAGCTTTCTTT.

This clone has just a few counts. The chain employs TRBV28 and TRBJ1-3; tentative D call: TRBD1 (5 bases). Trimming removed 7 bases from V and 0 bases from J, with 13 bases in between. Germline values: CDR1 MDHEN, CDR2 SYDVKM. This CDR3 comprises 15 residues. CDR3 region: CASKAGKISGNTIYF. The CDR3 DNA reads as TGTGCCAGCAAGGCAGGGAAGATCTCTGGAAACACCATATATTTT.

The chain couples TRBV11-1 to TRBJ1-4, with a possible D match to TRBD1 (6 bases). With 4 bases removed from V and 5 bases from J, the gap between germline ends came to 14 bases. Germline lookup yields CDR1 SGHAT and CDR2 FQDESV (reference sequence). The length of the CDR3 is 15 residues. The CDR3, as DNA: TGTGCCAGCAGCTCCCTCGGGACACAGAATGAAAAACTGTTTTTT. It specifies CASSSLGTQNEKLFF.

This rearrangement joins TRBV11-2 to TRBJ2-1, with TRBD2 matching 9 bases. V was clipped by 6 bases and J by 8 bases; unmatched bases: 8. The germline gives CDR1 SGHAT, CDR2 FQNNGV. CDR3 length: 14 residues. CDR3: CASSPPGLAHEQFF. The CDR3, as DNA: TGTGCCAGCAGTCCACCGGGACTAGCCCATGAGCAGTTCTTC.

V and J are TRBV2 and TRBJ2-1; possibly TRBD2 for D (6 bases). Looked up from germline, CDR1 is SNHLY and CDR2 is FYNNEI. V was trimmed by 4 bases and J by 2 bases, leaving 15 bases between them. The CDR3 has 16 amino acids. In DNA, the CDR3 is TGTGCCAGCAGTGTGCCTAGCGTGCAGACCTACAATGAGCAGTTCTTC. Translation: CASSVPSVQTYNEQFF.